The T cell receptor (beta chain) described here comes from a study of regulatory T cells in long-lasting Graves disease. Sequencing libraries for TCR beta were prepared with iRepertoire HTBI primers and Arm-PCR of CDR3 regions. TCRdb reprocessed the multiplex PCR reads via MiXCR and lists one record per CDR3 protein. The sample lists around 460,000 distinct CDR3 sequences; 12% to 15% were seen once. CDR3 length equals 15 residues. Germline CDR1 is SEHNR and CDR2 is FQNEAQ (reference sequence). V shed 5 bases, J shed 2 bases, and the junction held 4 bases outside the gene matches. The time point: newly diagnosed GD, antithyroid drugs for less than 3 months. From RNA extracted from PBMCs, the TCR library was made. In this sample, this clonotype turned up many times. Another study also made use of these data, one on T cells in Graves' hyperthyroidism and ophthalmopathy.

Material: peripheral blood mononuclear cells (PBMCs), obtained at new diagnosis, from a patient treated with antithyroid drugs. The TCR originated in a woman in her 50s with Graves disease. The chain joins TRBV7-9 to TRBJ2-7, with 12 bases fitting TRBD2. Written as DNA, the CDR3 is TGTGCCAGCAGCCCGACTAGCGGGAGTACCTACGAGCAGTACTTC. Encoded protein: CASSPTSGSTYEQYF.